The 15 T cell receptor beta chains reported below all come from one sample, sequenced in a study of T cells in Graves' hyperthyroidism and ophthalmopathy. Using RNA transcripts as the source, TCR beta CDR3 regions were amplified. Using the HTBI primer set, a first-round RT-PCR was run on the TCR CDR3. TCRdb re-derived calls from the multiplex PCR reads in MiXCR, one entry per CDR3 protein. The data hold 600,000 to 650,000 distinct CDR3 sequences, with about 17% observed a single time. The source material was blood. The source of these receptors is a woman aged 25-40 years with Graves' hyperthyroidism.

The J gene is TRBJ2-3, the V gene TRBV6-1; D is perhaps TRBD1 (5 bases). V dropped 6 bases and J dropped 5 bases, with 9 bases sitting between them. The CDR3 is 12 amino acids. Germline loops: CDR1 MNHNS, CDR2 SASEGT. CDR3: CASRGRGDTQYF. CDR3 DNA sequence: TGTGCCAGCAGGGGGCGAGGAGATACGCAGTATTTT.

In this sample, this clonotype turned up a few times. V is TRBV28 and J is TRBJ2-4; the D gene could be TRBD1 or TRBD2 (5 bases each). This CDR3 comprises 14 residues. The germline V gene has CDR1 MDHEN and CDR2 SYDVKM. The V end was cut by 3 bases, the J end by 4 bases, with 10 bases between. The CDR3 coding sequence is TGTGCCAGCAGTTTTCGGGGCCATAAAAACATTCAGTACTTC. It codes for CASSFRGHKNIQYF.

This clonotype was counted many times. This chain uses TRBV3-1 with TRBJ2-7; no clear D. V was clipped by 1 base and J by 3 bases, with 10 bases between them. Germline V gene lookup returns CDR1 LGHDT and CDR2 YNNKEL (reference sequence). There are 14 residues in the CDR3. The CDR3 sequence is CASSQGMGNYEQYF. As DNA, the CDR3 is TGTGCCAGCAGCCAAGGCATGGGGAACTACGAGCAGTACTTC.

Ten or more counts support this clonotype. The rearrangement uses TRBV28 and TRBJ2-3; tentatively, D is TRBD2 (6 bases). V was shortened by 6 bases and J by 2 bases, with 12 bases between the two germline ends. The CDR3 covers 14 residues. In germline, CDR1 is MDHEN, CDR2 SYDVKM. CDR3 loop: CASSRRENTDTQYF. CDR3 DNA: TGTGCCAGCAGCCGGAGGGAAAACACAGATACGCAGTATTTT. The full variable domain, rest sourced from reference TRBV28 and TRBJ2-3, is DVKVTQSSRYLVKRTGEKVFLECVQDMDHENMFWYRQDPGLGLRLIYFSYDVKMKEKGDIPEGYSVSREKKERFSLILESASTNQTSMYLCASSRRENTDTQYFGPGTRLTVL.

This clonotype was seen at least ten times. V and J are TRBV7-9 and TRBJ1-4; 9 nucleotides match TRBD1. The germline CDR1 and CDR2 sequences are SEHNR and FQNEAQ (reference sequence). The ends lost 4 bases at V and 6 bases at J; junction bases unmatched: 6. This CDR3 comprises 15 residues. CDR3 DNA sequence: TGTGCCAGCAGCTCGCACCGGGACAGGGATGAAAAACTGTTTTTT. This encodes CASSSHRDRDEKLFF.

The sample holds a few counts of this clonotype. J is TRBJ1-2 and V is TRBV29-1, with D hard to call. This CDR3 has 14 residues. The V end lost 6 bases, the J end lost 8 bases, and 22 bases lay between the germline ends. Germline V gene lookup returns CDR1 SQVTM and CDR2 ANQGSEA. The CDR3 protein is CSVAPGGSMRGYTF. The CDR3 nucleotides are TGCAGCGTCGCCCCGGGAGGCAGCATGAGGGGCTACACCTTC. Looking up the rest from reference TRBV29-1 and TRBJ1-2 gives the full variable domain: SAVISQKPSRDICQRGTSLTIQCQVDSQVTMMFWYRQQPGQSLTLIATANQGSEATYESGFVIDKFPISRPNLTFSTLTVSNMSPEDSSIYLCSVAPGGSMRGYTFGSGTRLTVV.

The chain employs TRBV29-1 and TRBJ2-7; D is uncertain. The CDR3 is made up of 15 amino acids. Trimming pared 1 base from V and 0 bases from J, leaving 13 bases between. Germline values: CDR1 SQVTM, CDR2 ANQGSEA. The CDR3 DNA follows: TGCAGCGTTGAAGTGCGGACGCGTTACTCCTACGAGCAGTACTTC. Its protein product is CSVEVRTRYSYEQYF.

Ten or more counts support this clonotype. The chain recombines TRBV28 with TRBJ2-7; D remains unclear. The CDR3 sequence is 14 residues long. Looked up from germline, CDR1 is MDHEN and CDR2 is SYDVKM. Deletions cut 5 bases from V and 2 bases from J, with 13 bases between. The CDR3 reads CASSPRALAYEQYF. The CDR3 bases are TGTGCCAGCAGTCCTAGGGCCCTGGCCTACGAGCAGTACTTC.

V is TRBV6-5 and J is TRBJ2-7; D unclear. The CDR3 totals 12 residues. Trimming removed 2 bases at V and 7 bases at J, with 9 bases between. Per germline, CDR1 MNHEY and CDR2 SVGAGI. The CDR3 DNA follows: TGTGCCAGCAGTTACGACCGTGGTGAGCAGTACTTC. Residues: CASSYDRGEQYF.

The V call is TRBV30, the J call TRBJ1-1; D unclear. With 2 bases removed from V and 0 bases from J, the gap between germline ends came to 19 bases. From germline, CDR1 is GTSNPN and CDR2 SVGIG (reference sequence). The CDR3 extends over 17 amino acids. The CDR3 reads CAWSRGSISRLNTEAFF. The CDR3, as DNA: TGTGCCTGGAGTAGAGGATCCATCTCACGCTTGAACACTGAAGCTTTCTTT.

The V call is TRBV3-1, the J call TRBJ2-7; a weak D match, TRBD1 (6 bases). Trimming pared 10 bases from V and 2 bases from J, leaving 24 bases between. Germline CDR1 and CDR2: LGHDT and YNNKEL (reference sequence). The CDR3 is 16 amino acids. The DNA for the CDR3 is TGTGCCAACAGTTCGACAGGCTTCGGTGGGGCCTACGAGCAGTACTTC. Its translation is CANSSTGFGGAYEQYF.

Many counts were recorded for this clonotype. The chain joins TRBV3-1 to TRBJ1-2, with 7 bases fitting TRBD1. The J segment lost 6 bases and the V segment lost 3 bases, leaving 4 bases of the junction unmatched. Germline V gene sequence: CDR1 LGHDT, CDR2 YNNKEL (reference sequence). The CDR3 contains 13 residues. Written as DNA, the CDR3 is TGTGCCAGCAGCCACGGGACAGCGGATGGCTACACCTTC. Its protein is CASSHGTADGYTF.

The table lists this clonotype with a count of one. This chain joins TRBV11-3 and TRBJ2-1; no clear D. The V gene's germline CDR1 is SGHNT and CDR2 YENEEA. This CDR3 is 15 amino acids long. V lost 5 bases to trimming and J lost 9 bases, with 20 bases between them. As DNA, the CDR3 is TGTGCCAGCAGCCCAAAGGGCCCACGGGCTATTGAGCAGTTCTTC. Translation: CASSPKGPRAIEQFF. The variable domain in full, with the rest retrieved from reference TRBV11-3 and TRBJ2-1, is EAGVVQSPRYKIIEKKQPVAFWCNPISGHNTLYWYLQNLGQGPELLIRYENEEAVDDSQLPKDRFSAERLKGVDSTLKIQPAELGDSAVYLCASSPKGPRAIEQFFGPGTRLTVL.

CDR3 region: CASSLDSGLWETQYF. As DNA, the CDR3 is TGTGCCAGCAGCTTAGACTCTGGTTTATGGGAGACCCAGTACTTC. The V gene is TRBV5-8, the J gene TRBJ2-5; D gene uncertain. CDR3 size: 15 residues. Per the germline V gene, CDR1 is SGHTS and CDR2 is YDEGEE. Trimming pared 2 bases from V and 5 bases from J, leaving 16 bases between.

In this sample, this clonotype turned up many times. The chain joins TRBV3-1 to TRBJ2-7; 12 bases agree with TRBD1. Trimming at V came to 3 bases and at J to 2 bases, leaving 2 bases not matched to a gene. The CDR3 is made up of 15 amino acids. Germline CDR1 reads LGHDT; CDR2 reads YNNKEL (reference sequence). In DNA form, the CDR3 reads TGTGCCAGCAGCCAGGGGACAGGGGGCACCTACGAGCAGTACTTC. As protein: CASSQGTGGTYEQYF.